This T cell receptor (beta chain) was documented in a study of STAT5B mutations in CD4+ large granular lymphocyte leukemia. Only in-frame clones appear in the TCRdb table, and some are missing; sequencing was by immunoSEQ multiplex PCR. This sample has 25,000 to 35,000 clones, with 70% to 75% found just once. The V end was cut by 4 bases, the J end by 2 bases, with 18 bases between. The CDR3 is 16 amino acids. Germline V gene sequence: CDR1 SGHDT, CDR2 YYEEEE. On this clone itself: Its antigen is not identified.

Healthy controls were blood donor buffy coats. Regarding the study as a whole: Patient CD4-sorted repertoires looked more clonal than healthy CD4+ repertoires, even without putative leukemic clones. The CD4+ versus CD8+ T-LGLL clonality difference may reflect limited sample size. 8/27 top patient clones versus 2/35 control clones were TRBV06-family.

Sequenced sample: CD4+ T cells from blood buffy coats. The chain is built from TRBV5-6 and TRBJ1-2; the D gene is possibly TRBD1 (6 bases). The clonotype originates from a human donor in good health. CDR3 sequence: CASSQGQNLGNYGYTF. DNA for the CDR3: TGTGCCAGCAGCCAAGGACAGAACTTAGGAAACTATGGCTACACCTTC.